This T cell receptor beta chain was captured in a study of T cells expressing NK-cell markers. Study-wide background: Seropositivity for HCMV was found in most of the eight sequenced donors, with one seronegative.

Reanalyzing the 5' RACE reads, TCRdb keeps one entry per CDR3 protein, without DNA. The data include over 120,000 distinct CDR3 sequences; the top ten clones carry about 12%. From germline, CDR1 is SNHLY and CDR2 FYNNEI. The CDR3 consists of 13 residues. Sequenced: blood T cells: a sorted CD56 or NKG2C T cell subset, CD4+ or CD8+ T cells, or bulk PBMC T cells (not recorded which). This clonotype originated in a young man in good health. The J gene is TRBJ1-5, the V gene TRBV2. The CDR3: CASSGQGNQPQHF.